These 23 T cell receptor beta chains originate from one sample sequenced in a study of T cells in Graves' hyperthyroidism and ophthalmopathy. Regions amplified from RNA transcripts were the TCR beta CDR3 regions. First-round RT-PCR of the TCR CDR3 relied on the HTBI primer set. MiXCR was run by TCRdb on the multiplex PCR reads, yielding one entry per CDR3 protein. The sample contains approximately 610,000 distinct CDR3 sequences, approximately 14% of which appear only once. The sample taken for sequencing was blood. The receptors stem from a woman in her forties with Graves' ophthalmopathy.

This clonotype was found many times. The chain employs TRBV20-1 and TRBJ2-7; D uncertain. V lost 6 bases, J lost 3 bases, and 15 bases lay in between. The length of the CDR3 is 13 residues. The germline CDR1 and CDR2 sequences are DFQATT and SNEGSKA (reference sequence). CDR3 sequence: CSAPWAVNYEQYF. In nucleotides, the CDR3 is TGCAGTGCCCCCTGGGCCGTAAACTACGAGCAGTACTTC.

The chain employs TRBV6-1 and TRBJ1-1; 7 bases agree with TRBD1. V trimming: 10 bases; J trimming: 7 bases; junction bases outside the gene matches: 12. CDR1 and CDR2 from the germline V gene are MNHNS and SASEGT. This CDR3 has 13 amino acids. This CDR3 reads CATRPAGGNEAFF. DNA for the CDR3: TGTGCCACGAGGCCAGCAGGGGGGAATGAAGCTTTCTTT.

The J gene is TRBJ2-7, the V gene TRBV28; D is tentatively TRBD1 or TRBD2 (5 bases each). From germline, CDR1 is MDHEN and CDR2 SYDVKM. With 2 bases removed from V and 6 bases from J, the gap between germline ends came to 20 bases. There are 16 residues in the CDR3. CDR3 in amino acids: CASSLPRWGSVCEQYF. Written as DNA, the CDR3 is TGTGCCAGCAGTTTACCCAGGTGGGGGTCGGTATGCGAGCAGTACTTC.

In this sample, this clonotype turned up many times. The chain employs TRBV6-5 and TRBJ1-1; maybe TRBD1 (5 bases). Trimming left V 7 bases short and J 0 bases short, with 12 bases between. CDR3 length: 14 residues. The germline V gene has CDR1 MNHEY and CDR2 SVGAGI. This CDR3 reads CASTRGAMNTEAFF. In DNA, the CDR3 is TGTGCCAGCACAAGAGGGGCTATGAACACTGAAGCTTTCTTT.

This clonotype was counted many times. The CDR3 spells CASSLGGLADYNEQFF. The CDR3 DNA follows: TGTGCCAGCAGTTTAGGGGGACTAGCAGACTACAATGAGCAGTTCTTC. The chain employs TRBV12-3 or TRBV12-4 and TRBJ2-1; 9 bases line up with TRBD2. The CDR3 length is 16 residues. Trimming removed 1 base from V and 3 bases from J; junction bases left unmatched: 4.

This clonotype appeared many times. For the CDR3, the DNA is TGTGCCAGCAGTCCGGACAGCCCCCTAGGGCACTATGGCTACACCTTC. Translated, it gives CASSPDSPLGHYGYTF. V usage is TRBV27 and J usage is TRBJ1-2, with a possible D match to TRBD1 (6 bases). The CDR3 has 16 residues. Germline V gene sequence: CDR1 MNHEY, CDR2 SMNVEV (reference sequence). V was clipped by 5 bases and J by 3 bases, with 19 bases between them.

The chain has TRBV19 and TRBJ2-1; 12 bases match TRBD2. Per the germline V gene, CDR1 is LNHDA and CDR2 is SQIVND (reference sequence). V shed 7 bases and J 8 bases; nucleotides not matched to a gene: 12. CDR3 length equals 16 residues. DNA of the CDR3: TGTGCCAGTAATCAAAGGGGACTAGCGGGTTTATATGAGCAGTTCTTC. It translates to CASNQRGLAGLYEQFF. The full variable domain, with the rest looked up from reference TRBV19 and TRBJ2-1, is DGGITQSPKYLFRKEGQNVTLSCEQNLNHDAMYWYRQDPGQGLRLIYYSQIVNDFQKGDIAEGYSVSREKKESFPLTVTSAQKNPTAFYLCASNQRGLAGLYEQFFGPGTRLTVL.

This clonotype has at least ten counts. The chain has TRBV6-5 and TRBJ2-6, with TRBD1 matching 7 bases. The V and J ends lost 6 bases and 4 bases, in that order; junction bases with no gene match: 6. The CDR3 covers 15 residues. The germline CDR1 and CDR2 sequences are MNHEY and SVGAGI. CDR3: CASRAQGTGANVLTF. In DNA form, the CDR3 reads TGTGCCAGCAGGGCACAGGGGACCGGGGCCAACGTCCTGACTTTC.

This clonotype was counted ten times or more. This rearrangement joins TRBV19 to TRBJ1-1; 7 bases line up with TRBD1. This CDR3 is built from 15 residues. Unmatched junction bases numbered 7, after V lost 5 bases and J lost 1 base. Germline lookup yields CDR1 LNHDA and CDR2 SQIVND (reference sequence). CDR3 protein: CASSSWTGSNTEAFF. The CDR3 coding sequence is TGTGCCAGTAGTTCCTGGACAGGATCGAACACTGAAGCTTTCTTT.

This clonotype came up many times. This chain links TRBV28 with TRBJ2-7; D possibly corresponds to TRBD2 (6 bases). CDR3 length: 11 residues. The V gene lost 8 bases and the J gene lost 5 bases, with 10 bases spanning the gap. Germline V lookup: CDR1 MDHEN, CDR2 SYDVKM. Here the CDR3 reads CASHTGDEQYF. As DNA, the CDR3 is TGTGCCAGCCACACGGGGGACGAGCAGTACTTC.

A few counts support this clonotype. The chain employs TRBV4-1 and TRBJ1-1, with a tentative D call TRBD1 (5 bases). The germline V and J ends were trimmed by 1 base and 6 bases, with 18 bases remaining between them. CDR3 size: 16 residues. From germline, CDR1 is MGHRA and CDR2 YSYEKL. The CDR3 bases are TGCGCCAGCAGCCAAGTCCCTCCGGGACGAGGGTCTGAAGCTTTCTTT. Its translation: CASSQVPPGRGSEAFF.

In its sample, this clonotype was seen many times. The genes are TRBV28 and TRBJ2-5; tentative D call: TRBD2 (6 bases). This CDR3 region has 14 residues. Trimming removed 6 bases from V and 4 bases from J, with 15 bases in between. Germline V gives CDR1 MDHEN, CDR2 SYDVKM. CDR3 in DNA: TGTGCCAGCAGCGGGTGGGGGGTCGCAGAGACCCAGTACTTC. It codes for CASSGWGVAETQYF.

In its sample, this clonotype was seen many times. CDR3 amino acids: CAWSRQGWNQPQHF. The CDR3 bases are TGTGCCTGGAGTCGACAGGGATGGAATCAGCCCCAGCATTTT. The chain links TRBV30 to TRBJ1-5; 7 bases fit TRBD1. This CDR3 comprises 14 residues. The V and J ends lost 2 bases and 4 bases, in that order; junction bases with no gene match: 5. Germline CDR1 reads GTSNPN; CDR2 reads SVGIG (reference sequence). Full variable domain (outside the CDR3, taken from reference TRBV30 and TRBJ1-5): SQTIHQWPATLVQPVGSPLSLECTVEGTSNPNLYWYRQAAGRGLQLLFYSVGIGQISSEVPQNLSASRPQDRQFILSSKKLLLSDSGFYLCAWSRQGWNQPQHFGDGTRLSIL.

This clonotype has at least ten counts. The gene calls are TRBV30 and TRBJ2-2; D is possibly TRBD1 (5 bases). There are 15 residues in the CDR3. The V and J ends lost 3 bases and 4 bases respectively, with 15 bases between them. CDR1 and CDR2 from the germline V gene are GTSNPN and SVGIG (reference sequence). CDR3 protein: CAWSSGSIGTGELFF. The DNA of the CDR3 is TGTGCCTGGAGCTCAGGGTCGATTGGCACCGGGGAGCTGTTTTTT.

This clonotype was observed at least ten times. This chain links TRBV11-2 with TRBJ2-7, with 9 bases aligning to TRBD2. CDR1 is SGHAT, CDR2 FQNNGV, per germline. The CDR3 has 17 residues. The trim removed 4 bases at V and 2 bases at J, leaving 12 bases unmatched. In DNA, the CDR3 is TGTGCCAGCAGCTCGCGGGGGGGGACTAAGGGAGCCTACGAGCAGTACTTC. Its translation is CASSSRGGTKGAYEQYF.

This chain connects TRBV27 to TRBJ2-5, with TRBD2 as a possible D gene (5 bases). This CDR3 is built from 13 residues. V was shortened by 6 bases and J by 3 bases, with 11 bases between the two germline ends. CDR1 is MNHEY, CDR2 SMNVEV, per germline (reference sequence). In DNA form, the CDR3 reads TGTGCCAGCAGCTCACTAGAGAAAGAGACCCAGTACTTC. Translation: CASSSLEKETQYF.

This clonotype has at least ten counts. This chain links TRBV7-9 with TRBJ1-2, with D maybe TRBD1 (6 bases). The CDR3 covers 13 residues. Germline V lookup: CDR1 SEHNR, CDR2 FQNEAQ (reference sequence). Trimming stripped 1 base from V and 6 bases from J, with 9 bases between. The CDR3 spells CASSLGNRDGYTF. The CDR3 DNA follows: TGTGCCAGCAGCTTAGGAAACAGGGATGGCTACACCTTC.

This clonotype came up many times. The chain combines TRBV11-2 with TRBJ2-4; TRBD1 matches at 9 bases. This CDR3 comprises 14 residues. Germline V gene lookup returns CDR1 SGHAT and CDR2 FQNNGV. V trimming: 8 bases; J trimming: 3 bases; junction bases outside the gene matches: 5. CDR3 nucleotides: TGTGCCAGCCAGTTGACAGGGGGCAAAAACATTCAGTACTTC. Translation: CASQLTGGKNIQYF.

This clonotype came up many times. The chain is built from TRBV28 and TRBJ1-1; D is undetermined. Per the germline V gene, CDR1 is MDHEN and CDR2 is SYDVKM. The CDR3 loop spans 13 amino acids. Trimming removed 9 bases from V and 3 bases from J, with 14 bases in between. CDR3 sequence reads: CASSSSTHTEAFF. The CDR3 bases are TGTGCCAGTTCCTCTAGTACGCACACTGAAGCTTTCTTT.

This clonotype was found many times. V usage is TRBV6-2 or TRBV6-3 and J usage is TRBJ2-5; D remains ambiguous. Germline CDR1 MNHEY, CDR2 SVGEGT. The CDR3 loop spans 13 amino acids. Trimming pared 2 bases from V and 5 bases from J, leaving 9 bases between. The CDR3 DNA reads TGTGCCAGCAGTTACGGACCTTTTGAGACCCAGTACTTC. It translates to CASSYGPFETQYF.

As to this clonotype: This may stem from a read error, because a much larger clone lies one nucleotide away. V and J are TRBV12-3 or TRBV12-4 and TRBJ2-2; the D gene could be TRBD1 or TRBD2 (5 bases each). The CDR3 sequence is 13 residues long. DNA of the CDR3: TGTGCCAGCAGGGGGGACGGTACCGGGGAGCCGTTTTTT. The encoded protein is CASRGDGTGEPFF.

The table lists this clonotype with many counts. The chain couples TRBV2 to TRBJ1-1; D gene uncertain. The CDR3 totals 13 residues. Germline V CDR1 and CDR2: SNHLY, FYNNEI. The V gene lost 7 bases and the J gene lost 2 bases, with 11 bases spanning the gap. The CDR3 region has the DNA TGTGCCAGCACCCCTGAGGGCAACACTGAAGCTTTCTTT. This translates into CASTPEGNTEAFF.

The V gene is TRBV2, the J gene TRBJ2-5; no clear D gene. The CDR3 extends over 11 amino acids. With 7 bases removed from V and 5 bases from J, the gap between germline ends came to 8 bases. Germline V gene lookup returns CDR1 SNHLY and CDR2 FYNNEI. CDR3 residues: CASKFSETQYF. CDR3 coding DNA: TGTGCCAGCAAGTTTTCGGAGACCCAGTACTTC.